This record concerns one T cell receptor beta chain sequence. The target antigen is unknown. Amplification of TCR beta CDR3 regions used RNA as the template. RT-PCR in the first round (using the HTBI primer set) targeted the TCR CDR3. TCRdb recomputed calls from the multiplex PCR reads with MiXCR, one row per CDR3 protein. The sample holds about 420,000 distinct CDR3 sequences; roughly an eighth are singletons and the top ten take approximately 5.8%. Per germline, CDR1 SGDLS and CDR2 YYNGEE. The CDR3 is made up of 16 amino acids. Trimming at V came to 4 bases and at J to 4 bases, leaving 7 bases not matched to a gene. This entry belongs to a study of T cells in Graves' hyperthyroidism and ophthalmopathy. General study points: Among clonotypes expanded in thyroid above 0.001, most were also found in blood.

The PBMCs studied were ones that came from about 10 ml fresh peripheral blood. The chain carries TRBV9 and TRBJ2-2; TRBD1 matches 10 bases. The sequence came from a woman under 30 with Graves' hyperthyroidism. Sequenced material: blood. CDR3 in DNA: TGTGCCAGCAGCCCGGGGGGACAGGGGATCACCGGGGAGCTGTTTTTT. Translated, it gives CASSPGGQGITGELFF.